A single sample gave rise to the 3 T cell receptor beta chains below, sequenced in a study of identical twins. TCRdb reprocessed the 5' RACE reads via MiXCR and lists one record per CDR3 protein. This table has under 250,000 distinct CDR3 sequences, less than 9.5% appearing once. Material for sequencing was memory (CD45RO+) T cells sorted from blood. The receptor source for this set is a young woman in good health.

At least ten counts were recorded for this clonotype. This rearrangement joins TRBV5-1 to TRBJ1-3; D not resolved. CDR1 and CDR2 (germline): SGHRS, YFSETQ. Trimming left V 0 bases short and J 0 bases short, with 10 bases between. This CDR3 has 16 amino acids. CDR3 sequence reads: CASSLALLGSGNTIYF. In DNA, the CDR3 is TGCGCCAGCAGCTTGGCTTTACTTGGCTCTGGAAACACCATATATTTT.

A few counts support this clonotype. CDR3 sequence: CSAPITGVNTEAFF. CDR3 in DNA: TGCAGTGCTCCAATTACAGGGGTGAACACTGAAGCTTTCTTT. The chain recombines TRBV20-1 with TRBJ1-1; 7 bases agree with TRBD1. The CDR3 covers 14 residues. Trimming removed 5 bases from V and 0 bases from J; junction bases left unmatched: 6. CDR1 is DFQATT, CDR2 SNEGSKA, per germline (reference sequence).

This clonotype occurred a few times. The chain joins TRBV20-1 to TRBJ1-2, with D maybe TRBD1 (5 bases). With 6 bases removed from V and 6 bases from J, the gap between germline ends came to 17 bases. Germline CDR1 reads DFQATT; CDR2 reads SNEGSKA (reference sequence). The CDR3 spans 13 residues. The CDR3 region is CSAPNTRRDGYTF. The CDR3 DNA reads TGCAGTGCCCCAAATACACGCAGGGATGGCTACACCTTC.